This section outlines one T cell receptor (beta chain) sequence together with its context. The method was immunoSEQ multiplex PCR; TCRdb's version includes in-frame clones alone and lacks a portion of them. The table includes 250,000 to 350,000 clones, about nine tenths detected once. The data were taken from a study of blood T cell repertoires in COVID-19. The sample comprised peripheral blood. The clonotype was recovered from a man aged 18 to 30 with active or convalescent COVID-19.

CDR3 sequence: CASSLTTRTSILYGYTF. The CDR3 coding sequence is TGTGCCAGCAGCTTGACGACCAGGACAAGCATCCTCTATGGCTACACCTTC. The chain employs TRBV11-2 and TRBJ1-2; perhaps TRBD1 as D (5 bases). Per germline, CDR1 SGHAT and CDR2 FQNNGV. There are 17 residues in the CDR3. The ends were cut back, 3 bases at V and 4 bases at J, with 21 bases in the middle.